The 27 T cell receptor beta chains given below trace back to one sample, sequenced in a study of OX40 agonist ivuxolimab in advanced cancers. Some clones are missing from TCRdb's copy, which holds only in-frame ones; the method was immunoSEQ multiplex PCR. The sample consists of 90,000 to 120,000 clones, 80% to 95% of them appearing once. The specimen was CD4+ or CD8+ T cells sorted from blood, collected in a trial of the OX40 agonist ivuxolimab. Every receptor here comes from an adult with an advanced solid tumor such as melanoma, head and neck, liver or kidney cancer.

A single count supports this clone. V gene TRBV4-3 combines with J gene TRBJ2-1; 8 bases line up with TRBD2. The ends lost 11 bases at V and 3 bases at J; junction bases unmatched: 12. This CDR3 region has 15 residues. The V gene's germline CDR1 is LGHNA and CDR2 YSLEER. In nucleotides, the CDR3 is TGCGCCTCGGGAGGGCGGAGGCGGAACTACAATGAGCAGTTCTTC. Its protein is CASGGRRRNYNEQFF.

The chain couples TRBV18 to TRBJ1-2; perhaps TRBD1 as D (5 bases). This CDR3 contains 15 residues. V was trimmed by 3 bases and J by 4 bases, leaving 15 bases between them. The germline gives CDR1 KGHSH, CDR2 LQKENI. CDR3 nucleotides: TGTGCCAGCTCACCCCGGGACGGAGCCCTCTATGGCTACACCTTC. Residues: CASSPRDGALYGYTF.

CDR3: CATTGTSGHGRAYNEQFF. The CDR3 DNA sequence: TGTGCCACCACCGGGACTAGCGGACACGGGCGGGCCTACAATGAGCAGTTCTTC. The gene calls are TRBV10-3 and TRBJ2-1, with 11 bases aligning to TRBD2. This CDR3 region has 18 residues. Germline CDR1 and CDR2: ENHRY and SYGVKD. Trimming cost V 10 bases and J 2 bases; bases outside gene matches: 16.

In DNA form, the CDR3 reads TGTGCCAGCAGCATGCGAGGGGCGCAAAGCTATGGCTACACCTTC. The encoded protein is CASSMRGAQSYGYTF. The chain is built from TRBV5-8 and TRBJ1-2, with a possible D match to TRBD1 (5 bases). The CDR3 is made up of 15 amino acids. V lost 4 bases and J lost 4, with 17 bases in between. Germline V CDR1 and CDR2: SGHTS, YDEGEE.

A single count supports this clone. The chain employs TRBV7-9 and TRBJ2-1; D is unclear. This CDR3 is built from 10 residues. Deletions cut 8 bases from V and 6 bases from J, with 5 bases between. Germline lookup yields CDR1 SEHNR and CDR2 FQNEAQ (reference sequence). The CDR3 spells CASELNEQFF. The CDR3 DNA follows: TGTGCCAGCGAACTCAATGAGCAGTTCTTC.

Concerning this clone: This CDR3 fails to terminate in the conserved phenylalanine or tryptophan, so it likely reflects a read error. This chain joins TRBV5-1 and TRBJ2-7; TRBD2 matches at 9 bases. The CDR3 spans 17 residues. Germline trimming cut 4 bases from V and 3 bases from J; bases unmatched to any gene: 14. The germline V gene encodes CDR1 SGHRS and CDR2 YFSETQ. This CDR3 reads CASSPLPTSGSFYEQYL. For the CDR3, the DNA is TGCGCCAGCAGCCCTCTACCCACTAGCGGGTCATTCTACGAGCAGTACCTC.

J is TRBJ2-7 and V is TRBV5-4, with 8 bases lining up with TRBD2. The germline gives CDR1 SGHNT, CDR2 YYREEE (reference sequence). The CDR3 runs to 15 residues. The J segment lost 3 bases and the V segment lost 0 bases, leaving 5 bases of the junction unmatched. CDR3 bases: TGTGCCAGCAGCTTGGGGGCGGGAGGAGGCTACGAGCAGTACTTC. Protein product: CASSLGAGGGYEQYF. Drawing the rest from reference TRBV5-4 and TRBJ2-7, the complete variable domain is ETGVTQSPTHLIKTRGQQVTLRCSSQSGHNTVSWYQQALGQGPQFIFQYYREEENGRGNFPPRFSGLQFPNYSSELNVNALELDDSALYLCASSLGAGGGYEQYFGPGTRLTVT.

This clone has a single count. The chain joins TRBV5-1 to TRBJ2-1; the match to TRBD2 covers 11 bases. The V and J ends lost 4 bases and 1 base, in that order; junction bases with no gene match: 4. The CDR3 loop spans 16 amino acids. The germline V gene encodes CDR1 SGHRS and CDR2 YFSETQ. CDR3: CASSATSGSSYNEQFF. The CDR3 bases are TGCGCCAGCAGCGCCACTAGCGGGAGTTCCTACAATGAGCAGTTCTTC.

V and J are TRBV11-2 and TRBJ2-3; the D is unclear. V gave up 2 bases and J gave up 9 bases, with 12 bases separating them. The length of the CDR3 is 13 residues. Germline CDR1 reads SGHAT; CDR2 reads FQNNGV. The CDR3 protein is CASSLSPPGTQYF. The CDR3 DNA follows: TGTGCCAGCAGCTTATCCCCCCCAGGCACGCAGTATTTT.

This chain uses TRBV27 with TRBJ2-1; 8 nucleotides align to TRBD1. V lost 4 bases, J lost 4 bases, and 6 bases stayed unmatched. Germline CDR1 and CDR2: MNHEY and SMNVEV (reference sequence). The CDR3 loop spans 15 amino acids. The CDR3, as DNA: TGTGCCAGCAGTTCTGGGACAGGTTCTTACAATGAGCAGTTCTTC. Translation: CASSSGTGSYNEQFF.

This chain links TRBV4-3 with TRBJ1-5; D ambiguous. Germline V gene data show CDR1 as LGHNA and CDR2 as YSLEER. The CDR3 runs to 13 residues. V shed 4 bases and J shed 3 bases, with 7 bases lying between them. The chain's CDR3 is CASSLGDNQPQHF. The DNA for the CDR3 is TGCGCCAGCAGCCTCGGGGACAATCAGCCCCAGCATTTT.

The chain couples TRBV11-2 to TRBJ2-7; 7 bases match TRBD1. Germline V gives CDR1 SGHAT, CDR2 FQNNGV. The CDR3 has 15 residues. Trimming removed 1 base from V and 3 bases from J; junction bases left unmatched: 6. This CDR3 is CASSLVSPGGYEQYF. CDR3 DNA: TGTGCCAGCAGCTTAGTGTCCCCAGGGGGCTACGAGCAGTACTTC.

The genes are TRBV6-1 and TRBJ1-5; 8 nucleotides agree with TRBD1. The CDR3 is 16 amino acids. V dropped 2 bases and J dropped 6; count of bases not matched to a gene: 9. Per the germline V gene, CDR1 is MNHNS and CDR2 is SASEGT. Here the CDR3 reads CASSESRQGAGQPQHF. CDR3 DNA: TGTGCCAGCAGTGAATCAAGGCAGGGGGCAGGTCAGCCCCAGCATTTT.

The rearrangement joins TRBV7-2 to TRBJ2-1, with TRBD2 matching over 7 bases. Germline CDR1 is SGHTA and CDR2 is FQGNSA. This CDR3 contains 17 residues. V was clipped by 5 bases and J by 3 bases; unmatched bases: 13. The CDR3 nucleotides are TGTGCCAGCAGCCAGGGAGGGGCCGGGAGAGGCTACAATGAGCAGTTCTTC. Translation: CASSQGGAGRGYNEQFF.

The chain employs TRBV29-1 and TRBJ2-3; tentatively, D is TRBD2 (6 bases). The V gene's germline CDR1 is SQVTM and CDR2 ANQGSEA. Trimming removed 7 bases at V and 0 bases at J, with 14 bases between. The CDR3 totals 14 residues. The CDR3 DNA follows: TGCAGCGCGCTTAGCGGATCTAGCACAGATACGCAGTATTTT. It specifies CSALSGSSTDTQYF.

The rearrangement uses TRBV9 and TRBJ2-1; D might be TRBD2 (6 bases). Trimming took off 4 bases at V and 5 bases at J, with 16 bases between the two ends. The CDR3 extends over 15 amino acids. Germline CDR1 and CDR2: SGDLS and YYNGEE. CDR3 sequence (DNA): TGTGCCAGCAGCTTCTACACCGCGGGGAACAATGAGCAGTTCTTC. Translating gives CASSFYTAGNNEQFF.

This chain connects TRBV5-1 to TRBJ1-1, with D unresolved. The germline V gene has CDR1 SGHRS and CDR2 YFSETQ. This CDR3 comprises 15 residues. V dropped 0 bases and J dropped 4 bases, with 13 bases sitting between them. For the CDR3, the DNA is TGCGCCAGCAGCTTGGATGTAGGGAGTAGCACTGAAGCTTTCTTT. As protein: CASSLDVGSSTEAFF. Complete variable domain (other parts from reference TRBV5-1 and TRBJ1-1): KAGVTQTPRYLIKTRGQQVTLSCSPISGHRSVSWYQQTPGQGLQFLFEYFSETQRNKGNFPGRFSGRQFSNSRSEMNVSTLELGDSALYLCASSLDVGSSTEAFFGQGTRLTVV.

J is TRBJ2-3 and V is TRBV4-3, with 9 positions matching TRBD2. The CDR3 spans 16 residues. With 5 bases clipped from V and 0 bases from J, the junction kept 6 bases outside the gene matches. Germline CDR1 LGHNA, CDR2 YSLEER. The CDR3 DNA reads as TGCGCCAGCAGCGCCCCTAGCGGGAAGAGCACAGATACGCAGTATTTT. Protein product: CASSAPSGKSTDTQYF.

The rearrangement links TRBV7-9 to TRBJ1-2; TRBD1 is a possible D gene (5 bases). V was cut by 3 bases and J by 4 bases, with 18 bases left in between. Germline CDR1 reads SEHNR; CDR2 reads FQNEAQ (reference sequence). The CDR3 consists of 16 residues. CDR3 in DNA: TGTGCCAGCAGCTTGAAGCGGGACGGACCTTCCTATGGCTACACCTTC. Translated: CASSLKRDGPSYGYTF.

The V call is TRBV6-5, the J call TRBJ2-3; 8 nucleotides match TRBD1. V was pared by 8 bases and J by 2 bases, with 6 bases of the junction left unmatched. There are 14 residues in the CDR3. Germline V gene data show CDR1 as MNHEY and CDR2 as SVGAGI. The CDR3 here is CASRPGQDTDTQYF. CDR3 nucleotides: TGTGCCAGCCGCCCGGGACAGGACACAGATACGCAGTATTTT.

The chain couples TRBV7-3 to TRBJ2-1; tentative D call: TRBD2 (5 bases). V lost 3 bases, J lost 6 bases, and 15 bases lay in between. The CDR3 extends over 15 amino acids. Germline V gene lookup returns CDR1 SGHTA and CDR2 FQGTGA. The CDR3 is CASSFYSVGVNEQFF. In nucleotides, the CDR3 is TGTGCCAGCAGCTTCTATAGCGTCGGGGTCAATGAGCAGTTCTTC.

This clone was counted a single time. The chain couples TRBV29-1 to TRBJ2-7, with 12 bases matching TRBD2. The CDR3 is 13 residues long. In germline, CDR1 is SQVTM, CDR2 ANQGSEA. With 8 bases clipped from V and 6 bases from J, the junction kept 8 bases outside the gene matches. The CDR3, as DNA: TGCAGCTCTCAGACTAGCGGGAGTGGCGAGCAGTACTTC. As protein: CSSQTSGSGEQYF.

The rearrangement uses TRBV28 and TRBJ2-1; D might be TRBD1 (5 bases). CDR3 length: 12 amino acids. CDR1 is MDHEN and CDR2 is SYDVKM in the germline V gene. V lost 4 bases and J lost 12, with 13 bases in between. This chain's CDR3 is CASSSGQPLQFF. CDR3 DNA sequence: TGTGCCAGCAGTTCAGGGCAGCCGTTGCAGTTCTTC.

The genes are TRBV6-5 and TRBJ1-2; tentative D call: TRBD1 (6 bases). The CDR3 is made up of 12 amino acids. Germline lookup yields CDR1 MNHEY and CDR2 SVGAGI. Trimming took off 5 bases at V and 5 bases at J, with 9 bases between the two ends. The CDR3 DNA reads TGTGCCAGCAGTACAGGGTTTTATGGCTACACCTTC. Translated: CASSTGFYGYTF.

The CDR3 DNA sequence: TGTGCCAGCAGCTTATTCACAAATGGCTATGGCTACACCTTC. Translating it yields CASSLFTNGYGYTF. This sequence joins TRBV7-2 and TRBJ1-2; D gene unclear. Germline-derived CDR1 and CDR2 are SGHTA and FQGNSA. The germline V and J ends were trimmed by 2 bases and 4 bases, with 11 bases remaining between them. CDR3 length equals 14 residues.

This chain joins TRBV4-3 and TRBJ2-7; D is uncertain. Germline loops: CDR1 LGHNA, CDR2 YSLEER. The CDR3 contains 12 residues. V lost 0 bases and J lost 3, with 3 bases in between. CDR3 nucleotides: TGCGCCAGCAGCCAAGACGGCTACGAGCAGTACTTC. It translates to CASSQDGYEQYF.

The CDR3 loop reads CASRGLANTGELFF. The CDR3 nucleotides are TGTGCCAGTAGGGGACTAGCGAACACCGGGGAGCTGTTTTTT. The chain uses TRBV19 and TRBJ2-2; 8 positions match TRBD2. Germline CDR1 LNHDA, CDR2 SQIVND (reference sequence). The CDR3 totals 14 residues. Trimming cost V 6 bases and J 0 bases; bases outside gene matches: 0.